This is a list of T cell receptor beta chains from one sample in a study of early T cells in non-severe SARS-CoV-2 infection. TCRdb used MiXCR to reprocess the 5' RACE reads, holding one entry per CDR3 protein. The data contain around 46,000 distinct CDR3 sequences, about 9.9% of them seen just once; the ten biggest clones take up just over 20%. The sample was whole blood. The origin of the receptors is an adult who was a healthcare worker with PCR-confirmed SARS-CoV-2 infection or an uninfected control (not recorded which). Both conserved end residues are part of each CDR3. The D gene is left open where the match is weak. Clone size, where shown, is once, few, many, or a class for clones that have expanded.

TRBJ2-7 - TRBV20-1 TRBD2 TGCAGTGCACCCCCCGCTAGCGGCTCCTACGAGCAGTACTTC CSAPPASGSYEQYF
TRBJ2-7 many TRBV6-6 - TGTGCCAGCACCATGCACATAGCCTACGAGCAGTACTTC CASTMHIAYEQYF
TRBJ2-4 - TRBV11-2 TRBD1 TGTGCCAGCAGCCCCGACAGGGTGGACATTCAGTACTTC CASSPDRVDIQYF
TRBJ1-1 - TRBV7-9 - TGTGCCAGCAGACAAGCAGGGAGGCCGAACACTGAAGCTTTCTTT CASRQAGRPNTEAFF
TRBJ2-7 few TRBV5-1 - TGCGCCAGCAGCGGGGGGGACAGAGAAGAGCAGTACTTC CASSGGDREEQYF
TRBJ2-6 - TRBV2 - TGTGCCGAGACTGTCGGAACTTTC CAETVGTF
TRBJ2-5 - TRBV5-1 - TGCGCCAGCAGCCGGACTACCGGGACACCGGTGATGGAGACCCAGTACTTC CASSRTTGTPVMETQYF
TRBJ1-3 few TRBV4-1 TRBD1 TGCGCCAGCAGCCCCGGGACAGGGGGCTTAGGAGGTGGAAACACCATATATTTT CASSPGTGGLGGGNTIYF
TRBJ2-2 - TRBV5-5 TRBD1 TGTGCCAGCAGCTTATCCAGGGGGCTCCTCACCGGGGAGCTGTTTTTT CASSLSRGLLTGELFF
TRBJ2-7 - TRBV4-2 TRBD2 TGTGCCAGCAGCTCGACTAGCGGCTCCTACGAGCAGTACTTC CASSSTSGSYEQYF
TRBJ2-7 few TRBV7-6 - TGTGCCAGCAGCTTAGAAGGGGATGGGGAGCAGTACTTC CASSLEGDGEQYF
TRBJ2-1 few TRBV7-2 - TGTGCCAGCAGCCCTAGATCAGGGTGGGGCGAAAATGAGCAGTTCTTC CASSPRSGWGENEQFF
TRBJ2-7 few TRBV20-1 TRBD2 TGCAGTGCTAGCGGGCTAGCGGGAGACGAGCAGTACTTC CSASGLAGDEQYF
TRBJ2-7 - TRBV28 TRBD1 TGTGCCAGCAGCTTCTCCCCCGGGACAGGGTTAAACGAGCAGTACTTC CASSFSPGTGLNEQYF
TRBJ1-6 many TRBV6-6 TRBD1 TGTGCCAGCAGTTACTCTGCCAGGGGGAATAATTCACCCCTCCACTTT CASSYSARGNNSPLHF
TRBJ2-7 few TRBV29-1 - TGCAGCGCCTCCGGAGGTCCAGCCTACGAGCAGTACTTC CSASGGPAYEQYF
TRBJ1-1 many TRBV6-6 - TGTGCCAGCAGTTACGGGGTAAAAGCTTTCTTT CASSYGVKAFF
TRBJ2-2 - TRBV10-3 - TGTGCCATCAGCCAGAACACCGGGGAGCTGTTTTTT CAISQNTGELFF
TRBJ2-7 many TRBV20-1 TRBD2 TGCAGTGCTAGGCCCTCGAGGCTAGCGGGAGTCTACGAGCAGTACTTC CSARPSRLAGVYEQYF
TRBJ1-2 many TRBV6-2/TRBV6-3 - TGTGCCAGCACACAGGACGGTAACTATGGCTACACCTTC CASTQDGNYGYTF
TRBJ2-7 many TRBV7-2 - TGTGCCAGCAGCTTACGCTTGGAGCAGTACTTC CASSLRLEQYF
TRBJ2-7 - TRBV5-1 TRBD1 TGCGCCAGCAGCGACCGGGACAGGGGTGGCTACGAGCAGTACTTC CASSDRDRGGYEQYF
TRBJ2-1 many TRBV27 TRBD2 TGTGCCACCACCGGACTAGCGGGAGGGAATGAGCAGTTCTTC CATTGLAGGNEQFF
TRBJ1-3 few TRBV5-1 - TGCGCCAGCAGCTTGGGCAGGGGCATCGGAAACACCATATATTTT CASSLGRGIGNTIYF
TRBJ2-5 few TRBV7-9 TRBD1 TGTGCCAGCACCCAGGGGGTCAGCAGTCAAGAGACCCAGTACTTC CASTQGVSSQETQYF
TRBJ1-2 many TRBV7-2 - TGTGCCAGCAGCTTAGCCTCAGGAAGGTATGGCTACACCTTC CASSLASGRYGYTF
TRBJ2-7 few TRBV29-1 TRBD1 TGCAGCGCGGGACAGGGGCGTTACGAGCAGTACTTC CSAGQGRYEQYF
TRBJ1-1 few TRBV12-3/TRBV12-4 TRBD1 TGTGTCAGCAATCTATCGGACAGGCCTGAAGCTTTCTTT CVSNLSDRPEAFF
TRBJ2-7 many TRBV19 - TGTGCCAGTAGTATAGCCGATACAGATTACGAGCAGTACTTC CASSIADTDYEQYF
TRBJ1-2 many TRBV11-2 TRBD1 TGTGCCAGCAGGCGGGACAGGGACCTTAACTATGGCTACACCTTC CASRRDRDLNYGYTF
TRBJ2-2 many TRBV5-1 TRBD2 TGCGCCAGCAGCTCAGGACTAGCGGGACCTACCGGGGAGCTGTTTTTT CASSSGLAGPTGELFF
TRBJ2-6 many TRBV5-1 - TGCGCCAGCAGCTTGGACGGGACACCCGGCTCTGGGGCCAACGTCCTGACTTTC CASSLDGTPGSGANVLTF
TRBJ2-3 - TRBV7-7 - TGTGCCAGCAGCGCTAGTGGCACAGATTCGCAGTATTTT CASSASGTDSQYF
TRBJ2-7 - TRBV7-2 - TGTGCCAGCAGCCCTCTAACCTACGAGCAGTACTTC CASSPLTYEQYF
TRBJ2-1 many TRBV20-1 - TGCAGTGCCCCGTACGGGGGTCTCAATGAGCAGTTCTTC CSAPYGGLNEQFF
TRBJ2-3 - TRBV7-3 - TGTGCCAGCGGCTTCTCGCGGGCCGGCACAGATACGCAGTATTTT CASGFSRAGTDTQYF
TRBJ2-3 many TRBV24-1 - TGTGCCACCAGTGATGTCCGGCGGTCTAGCACAGATACGCAGTATTTT CATSDVRRSSTDTQYF
TRBJ2-1 - TRBV7-9 - TGTGCCAGCAGCTTAGCCAGTAATGAGCAGTTCTTC CASSLASNEQFF
TRBJ1-6 many TRBV2 - TGTGCCGGTCGAAGCGAGTACTCACCCCTCCACTTT CAGRSEYSPLHF
TRBJ1-5 many TRBV28 TRBD1 TGTGCCAGCAGTTTCGTACAGGGGATGAAAGGACAGCCCCAGCATTTT CASSFVQGMKGQPQHF
TRBJ2-1 - TRBV28 TRBD2 TGTGCCAGCAGTTTGCCTCGACTAGCCCCCCATGAGCAGTTCTTC CASSLPRLAPHEQFF